The 17 T cell receptor beta chains in this list originate from one sample, sequenced in a study of blood T cell repertoires in COVID-19. Generated by immunoSEQ multiplex PCR, the TCRdb table keeps only in-frame clones and is missing some. The table records about 250,000 clones, about 87% of them present only once. Sequencing was done on a sample of peripheral blood. These receptors all stem from a woman aged 30 to 39 with COVID-19, enrolled during active disease.

The chain has TRBV2 and TRBJ2-2; D is unclear. Looked up from germline, CDR1 is SNHLY and CDR2 is FYNNEI. The length of the CDR3 is 15 residues. Trimming took 4 bases from V and 0 from J, leaving 9 bases between them. CDR3 loop: CASSGGNTNTGELFF. CDR3 DNA: TGTGCCAGCAGTGGTGGCAATACGAACACCGGGGAGCTGTTTTTT. The complete variable domain, with remaining parts taken from reference TRBV2 and TRBJ2-2, reads EPEVTQTPSHQVTQMGQEVILRCVPISNHLYFYWYRQILGQKVEFLVSFYNNEISEKSEIFDDQFSVERPDGSNFTLKIRSTKLEDSAMYFCASSGGNTNTGELFFGEGSRLTVL.

The rearrangement joins TRBV11-3 to TRBJ1-1, with D maybe TRBD1 (5 bases). The CDR3 contains 13 residues. The V gene lost 6 bases and the J gene lost 1 base, with 9 bases spanning the gap. Germline values: CDR1 SGHNT, CDR2 YENEEA. CDR3 nucleotide sequence: TGTGCCAGCAGGGGGCCTGGGAACACTGAAGCTTTCTTT. It specifies CASRGPGNTEAFF.

The genes are TRBV6-2 or TRBV6-3 and TRBJ2-1; maybe TRBD1 (8 bases). This CDR3 spans 15 amino acids. Germline CDR1 is MNHEY and CDR2 is SVGEGT. With 6 bases removed from V and 4 bases from J, the gap between germline ends came to 16 bases. CDR3 in amino acids: CASSQGQGGYNEQFF. CDR3 nucleotide sequence: TGTGCCAGCAGCCAAGGACAGGGAGGGTACAATGAGCAGTTCTTC.

The rearrangement links TRBV2 to TRBJ1-2; 7 nucleotides line up with TRBD1. The length of the CDR3 is 17 residues. CDR1 and CDR2 from the germline V gene are SNHLY and FYNNEI. J lost 1 base, V lost 7 bases, and 15 bases had no gene match. This chain's CDR3 is CASTVSTGTVNNYGYTF. The CDR3 nucleotides read TGTGCCAGCACAGTTTCGACAGGGACCGTAAATAACTATGGCTACACCTTC.

The chain is built from TRBV3-1 (or the pseudogene TRBV3-2) and TRBJ1-2; TRBD1 agrees at 8 bases. The trim removed 0 bases at V and 7 bases at J, leaving 1 base unmatched. The germline gives CDR1 LGHDT, CDR2 YNNKEL (reference sequence). This CDR3 is 13 amino acids long. The CDR3 nucleotides read TGTGCCAGCAGCCAAGACAGGGGGCCTGGCTACACCTTC. Encoded protein: CASSQDRGPGYTF.

The chain links TRBV20-1 to TRBJ2-7; 8 nucleotides align to TRBD1. The CDR3 is 15 residues long. Trimming at V came to 3 bases and at J to 1 base, leaving 8 bases not matched to a gene. The germline gives CDR1 DFQATT, CDR2 SNEGSKA (reference sequence). The CDR3 protein is CSASSGGIGSYEQYF. In DNA, the CDR3 is TGCAGTGCTAGTTCAGGGGGCATCGGTTCCTACGAGCAGTACTTC.

This clone was picked up a small number of times. The chain has TRBV4-1 and TRBJ2-3, with TRBD2 matching over 14 bases. V shed 4 bases and J 2 bases; nucleotides not matched to a gene: 5. This CDR3 contains 17 residues. Germline V CDR1 and CDR2: MGHRA, YSYEKL. The CDR3 nucleotides read TGCGCCAGCAGCCCCCCGACTAGCGGGGGGGCCACAGATACGCAGTATTTT. This gives the protein CASSPPTSGGATDTQYF.

This clone was counted a few times. DNA for the CDR3: TGTGCCAGCAGTGGGGGGGGGAGCACTGAAGCTTTCTTT. Protein sequence: CASSGGGSTEAFF. The gene calls are TRBV2 and TRBJ1-1; D might be TRBD1 (5 bases). The CDR3 is 13 residues long. V was clipped by 4 bases and J by 4 bases, with 10 bases between them. The germline V gene encodes CDR1 SNHLY and CDR2 FYNNEI.

The genes are TRBV4-3 and TRBJ1-2, with unresolved D. Trimming cost V 0 bases and J 2 bases, with 7 bases left between them. The CDR3 spans 14 residues. Germline V CDR1 and CDR2: LGHNA, YSLEER. Here the CDR3 DNA reads TGCGCCAGCAGCCAAGATGCGGGCAACTATGGCTACACCTTC. The encoded protein is CASSQDAGNYGYTF.

This clone came up once. The V and J genes are TRBV20-1 and TRBJ2-4; 7 bases line up with TRBD2. The germline CDR1 and CDR2 sequences are DFQATT and SNEGSKA (reference sequence). The CDR3 contains 18 residues. After removal of 3 bases from V and 6 bases from J, the junction contained 20 bases not matched to a gene. The DNA of the CDR3 is TGCAGTGCTAGTCGGTGGGGCGGGGGAAATGAGTTAGTAAACATTCAGTACTTC. This sequence encodes CSASRWGGGNELVNIQYF.

The rearrangement joins TRBV5-1 to TRBJ2-7, with TRBD1 matching 9 bases. Trimming took 4 bases from V and 6 from J; bases not matched to a gene: 11. The germline gives CDR1 SGHRS, CDR2 YFSETQ. This CDR3 comprises 15 residues. The CDR3 region has the DNA TGCGCCAGCAGCCCAGGGACAGGGAGGTCGGCCGAGCAGTACTTC. It translates to CASSPGTGRSAEQYF.

The J gene is TRBJ1-1, the V gene TRBV7-2, with 7 bases lining up with TRBD1. The CDR3 runs to 14 residues. In germline, CDR1 is SGHTA, CDR2 FQGNSA. The V segment lost 5 bases and the J segment 1 base; nucleotides outside the gene matches: 4. CDR3 in DNA: TGTGCCAGCAGCCCCCGACAGGGGAACACTGAAGCTTTCTTT. It encodes CASSPRQGNTEAFF.

The chain joins TRBV20-1 to TRBJ2-3; 7 bases are shared with TRBD2. CDR1 is DFQATT, CDR2 SNEGSKA, per germline (reference sequence). The CDR3 is 15 amino acids. The V gene end was trimmed by 3 bases and the J gene end by 2 bases; junction bases not matched to a gene: 8. This chain's CDR3 is CSASGRGLVTDTQYF. The CDR3 DNA reads as TGCAGTGCTAGTGGGCGCGGACTAGTCACAGATACGCAGTATTTT.

V is TRBV24-1 and J is TRBJ2-1; 9 positions match TRBD2. The length of the CDR3 is 14 residues. Germline-derived CDR1 and CDR2 are KGHDR and SFDVKD. The ends lost 6 bases at V and 7 bases at J; junction bases unmatched: 6. The DNA for the CDR3 is TGTGCCACCAGTACCAGCGGGAGGACGAATGAGCAGTTCTTC. Translation gives CATSTSGRTNEQFF.

The CDR3 is CASGLAQGNNEQFF. For the CDR3, the DNA is TGTGCTAGTGGTTTGGCCCAGGGAAACAATGAGCAGTTCTTC. V is TRBV12-5 and J is TRBJ2-1; TRBD1 is a possible D gene (5 bases). CDR1 is LGHNT and CDR2 is FRNRAP in the germline V gene. CDR3 length: 14 amino acids. V lost 1 base and J 5 bases, leaving 9 bases between the germline ends.

V is TRBV27 and J is TRBJ2-5; TRBD1 might be the D (6 bases). Germline lookup yields CDR1 MNHEY and CDR2 SMNVEV (reference sequence). The CDR3 extends over 14 amino acids. V was shortened by 5 bases and J by 2 bases, with 12 bases between the two germline ends. The DNA for the CDR3 is TGTGCCAGCAGTACACAGGGTAATCAAGAGACCCAGTACTTC. Translated: CASSTQGNQETQYF.

CDR3 nucleotides: TGTGCCAGCAGCCAAGATTGGACTAGCGGGAGGAGAAAAACAGATACGCAGTATTTT. Translation: CASSQDWTSGRRKTDTQYF. The rearrangement links TRBV3-1 (or the pseudogene TRBV3-2) to TRBJ2-3; TRBD2 matches 14 bases. V lost 0 bases to trimming and J lost 3 bases; unmatched junction nucleotides: 8. The CDR3 contains 19 residues. CDR1 and CDR2 (germline): LGHDT, YNNKEL (reference sequence).